A selection of T cell receptor beta chains follows, all from one sample in a study of T cells in localized non-small cell lung cancer. Libraries were prepared by immunoSEQ multiplex PCR; TCRdb keeps only in-frame clonotypes and omits some of them. The repertoire holds around 15,000 clones, approximately 89% seen once, with about 4.4% in the top ten. The sample here was peripheral blood, taken before any cancer treatment. The source of these receptors is a woman between 35 and 70 years old with stage I lung adenocarcinoma. The CDR3 runs from the conserved cysteine through the conserved F or W. The order of the fields is D gene, J gene, V gene, clone size, CDR3 DNA, CDR3 protein. A D gene is named only where the DNA matches it firmly. Rows may omit the clone size; those that give it use once, few, many or a size class.

- TRBJ1-1 TRBV5-1 - TGCGCCAGCAGCTTGGGACTGAACACTGAAGCTTTCTTT CASSLGLNTEAFF
- TRBJ2-7 TRBV7-6 - TGTGCCAGCAGCTGGGCCCAGGAAGGTACCGAGCAGTACTTC CASSWAQEGTEQYF
TRBD2 TRBJ2-2 TRBV2 - TGTGCCAGCGGTGGCGGGGGGCGGAACACCGGGGAGCTGTTTTTT CASGGGGRNTGELFF
- TRBJ1-2 TRBV29-1 few TGCAGCGGTGGGGAGACACATGGCTACACCTTC CSGGETHGYTF
- TRBJ1-2 TRBV10-3 - TGTGCCATCAGTGAGTCGGGGACAACGGATGGCTACACCTTC CAISESGTTDGYTF
- TRBJ1-5 TRBV11-2 - TGTGCCAGCAGCGAAGGGACGGGCAATCAGCCCCAGCATTTT CASSEGTGNQPQHF
- TRBJ2-1 TRBV10-3 - TGTGCCATCAGTGAAGCAGGGTCCCATGAGCAGTTCTTC CAISEAGSHEQFF
- TRBJ2-4 TRBV19 - TGTGCCAGTAGTCACACCCCCGGGAACATTCAGTACTTC CASSHTPGNIQYF
TRBD2 TRBJ2-7 TRBV7-2 - TGTGCCAGCAGCTTATCTCCGCATAGGGAGGGATACGAGCAGTACTTC CASSLSPHREGYEQYF
TRBD1 TRBJ2-7 TRBV5-1 - TGCGCCAGCAGCTCGATTACAGGGGGGACCGGCGAGCAGTACTTC CASSSITGGTGEQYF
- TRBJ2-7 TRBV4-1 - TGCGCCAGCAGCCAAGATAAAAGTGCAGGGTGGGGACCGTCCTACGAGCAGTACTTC CASSQDKSAGWGPSYEQYF
- TRBJ1-1 TRBV6-1 - TGTGCCAGCAAAAATGCTCAAACACGGCACACTGAAGCTTTCTTT CASKNAQTRHTEAFF
TRBD1 TRBJ1-5 TRBV5-8 - TGTGCCAGCAGCCTAATCGGGACAGGGGATCAGCCCCAGCATTTT CASSLIGTGDQPQHF
- TRBJ1-1 TRBV14 - TGTGCCAGCAGCCAAGCTTTCGGGGATCCAGCTGAAGCTTTCTTT CASSQAFGDPAEAFF
- TRBJ1-5 TRBV28 once TGTGCCAGCGCCATGGGGCAGCCCCAGCATTTT CASAMGQPQHF